The entry below gives a single TCR beta chain sequence along with its context. Antigen: not known. This CDR3 region has 16 residues. Germline CDR1 is SGDLS and CDR2 is YYNGEE. V was clipped by 2 bases and J by 8 bases; unmatched bases: 10. The sample originates from a study of cytomegalovirus exposure and HLA in healthy donors. The wider study: Some 80 million unique TCR sequences came from HLA-typed donors in an early release. General observations from the study: Donor immune exposure was known only as CMV serostatus. An analysis done earlier found most TCR beta V segments productive about 87% or about 30% of the time. Owing to their indistinguishability, certain V segments, notably TRBV6-2 and TRBV6-3, were excluded.

The study ran its PCR with 60 Vbeta and 13 Jbeta primers. Profiled with immunoSEQ multiplex PCR; TCRdb holds only in-frame clones, not every one. This sample has some 150,000 clones, with approximately 76% found just once. Source material: PBMCs. This rearrangement joins TRBV9 to TRBJ1-4; 9 bases are shared with TRBD1. The TCR comes from a man between 60 and 75 years old in good health and CMV-seronegative. CDR3 DNA: TGTGCCAGCAGCGTTGATGCGGGACAGGGATACGAAAAACTGTTTTTT. Protein product: CASSVDAGQGYEKLFF. Full variable domain (rest looked up from reference TRBV9 and TRBJ1-4): DSGVTQTPKHLITATGQRVTLRCSPRSGDLSVYWYQQSLDQGLQFLIQYYNGEERAKGNILERFSAQQFPDLHSELNLSSLELGDSALYFCASSVDAGQGYEKLFFGSGTQLSVL.